The rows below give T cell receptor beta chains drawn from one sample of a study of T cells in Graves' hyperthyroidism and ophthalmopathy. One entry per CDR3 protein results from TCRdb running MiXCR on the multiplex PCR reads. The data show 500,000 to 550,000 distinct CDR3 sequences, less than 25% seen once. The sequencing sample was made of blood. Every receptor here comes from a man aged 18-30 years with Graves' hyperthyroidism. Each CDR3 is given with its conserved first and last residue. D genes are given only for firm matches. Part of the rows lack a size; the others show once, few, many or a class for expanded clones.

CDR3 DNA,CDR3 protein,clone size,J gene,D gene,V gene
TGTGCCACCAGTGACGGGTACAATCAGCCCCAGCATTTT,CATSDGYNQPQHF,few,TRBJ1-5,.,TRBV24-1
TGTGCCATCAGGGGGACAGGTTTGAACACTGAAGCTTTCTTT,CAIRGTGLNTEAFF,many,TRBJ1-1,TRBD1,TRBV10-3
TGTGCCACCAGCAGAGATGCGCGTGCTGAAGCTTTCTTT,CATSRDARAEAFF,many,TRBJ1-1,.,TRBV15
TGTGCCAGCAGCTCCATACAGGGAGACGAGCAGTACTTC,CASSSIQGDEQYF,.,TRBJ2-7,.,TRBV7-3
TGTGCCAGCACTCGGGACAGTAGCCAAGAGACCCAGTACTTC,CASTRDSSQETQYF,many,TRBJ2-5,TRBD1,TRBV7-2
TGTGCCAGCAGGCCGCACGCCGTTTGGACCCAGTACTTC,CASRPHAVWTQYF,few,TRBJ2-5,.,TRBV7-2
TGTGCCAGCAGCGACAGGGCCAACGCGAACACCGGGGAGCTGTTTTTT,CASSDRANANTGELFF,.,TRBJ2-2,TRBD1,TRBV6-2/TRBV6-3
TGTGCCAGCAGCCCTTGGGGGACAGGGACCTCGGAAGCTTTCTTT,CASSPWGTGTSEAFF,.,TRBJ1-1,TRBD1,TRBV5-6
TGCGCCAGCAGCCAAGCAGCGGGGGCACTTGTTGCGCAGTATTTT,CASSQAAGALVAQYF,few,TRBJ2-3,TRBD2,TRBV4-1
TGTGCCAGCAGCCCTCGGGCAGGGACCAACACTGAAGCTTTCTTT,CASSPRAGTNTEAFF,many,TRBJ1-1,.,TRBV7-9
TGTGCCAGCAGTACCCTCCAAGAGACCCAGTACTTC,CASSTLQETQYF,many,TRBJ2-5,.,TRBV7-6
TGTGCCAGCAGCCTGAGGACAGGGGCCCTTCGAAACACCATATATTTT,CASSLRTGALRNTIYF,many,TRBJ1-3,TRBD1,TRBV5-5
TGTGCCAGCACCCTAGGGGACCTTCGGAACTTC,CASTLGDLRNF,few,TRBJ2-5,.,TRBV6-1
TGTGCCAGCAGTGAAGCAGGGCGGGGGGCTCCCAATCAGCCCCAGCATTTT,CASSEAGRGAPNQPQHF,.,TRBJ1-5,.,TRBV2
TGTGCCTGGAGAAGACTGCACAGGGTACTAGAGCAGACCCAGTACTTC,CAWRRLHRVLEQTQYF,many,TRBJ2-5,.,TRBV30
TGTGCCAGCAGTCTAGCGGGAGGCCTATCCGAGCAGTACTTC,CASSLAGGLSEQYF,few,TRBJ2-7,TRBD2,TRBV6-2/TRBV6-3
TGTGCCTGGAGTGTACCGAACAGCTACGAGCAGTACTTC,CAWSVPNSYEQYF,few,TRBJ2-7,.,TRBV30
TGTGCCAGCAGTACGGAGGAGGCGACTGAAGCTTTCTTT,CASSTEEATEAFF,many,TRBJ1-1,.,TRBV12-3/TRBV12-4
TGCAGTGCGGGCCACGGGACAGGGTCCTACGAGCAGTACTTC,CSAGHGTGSYEQYF,once,TRBJ2-7,TRBD1,TRBV20-1
TGCGCCAGCAGCTTGGTGAACAGGGGCTATGGCTACACCTTC,CASSLVNRGYGYTF,many,TRBJ1-2,TRBD1,TRBV5-1
TGCAGTGCCGATAAGCGGGAGCCAGGTATCGAGACCCAGTACTTC,CSADKREPGIETQYF,many,TRBJ2-5,TRBD2,TRBV20-1
TGTGGCTCAATTTCGAAGAACACTGAAGCTTTCTTT,CGSISKNTEAFF,many,TRBJ1-1,.,TRBV28
TGTGCCAGCAGTTTTGGAACAGGGGTAGGAGAGCAGTACTTC,CASSFGTGVGEQYF,.,TRBJ2-7,TRBD1,TRBV12-3/TRBV12-4
TGTGCCAGCAGTTTAGGGGACAGCCAAGAGACCCAGTACTTC,CASSLGDSQETQYF,many,TRBJ2-5,TRBD1,TRBV5-1
TGCGCCAGCAGCTTGGGGCAGACCTACGACGAGCAGTACTTC,CASSLGQTYDEQYF,.,TRBJ2-7,.,TRBV5-1
TGTGCCAGCAGTTTTTGGGCCCCGGCTAGCGGTAACATTCAGTACTTC,CASSFWAPASGNIQYF,many,TRBJ2-4,TRBD2,TRBV12-3/TRBV12-4
TGTGCCAGCAGTCGGGAATTGATGACCGGGGAGCTGTTTTTT,CASSRELMTGELFF,many,TRBJ2-2,.,TRBV12-3/TRBV12-4
TGCGCCAGCAGTGAGTGGAAACAGGGAAACTATGGCTACACCTTC,CASSEWKQGNYGYTF,.,TRBJ1-2,.,TRBV10-2
TGTGCCAGCAGCTTGGACTCACCAACAGGGACCCAGTACTTC,CASSLDSPTGTQYF,many,TRBJ2-5,.,TRBV5-6